Shown below are 27 T cell receptor beta chains from a single sample sequenced in a study of cytomegalovirus exposure and HLA in healthy donors. PCR was performed using 60 Vbeta and 13 Jbeta primers. Using immunoSEQ multiplex PCR, the repertoire was profiled, and TCRdb retains in-frame clones only, with some absent. The data contain 100,000 to 150,000 clones, around 77% of them singletons. The sequencing input was PBMCs. Receptors originate from a male donor in good health and CMV-seropositive.

This chain connects TRBV6-5 to TRBJ1-5; D is undetermined. There are 13 residues in the CDR3. Germline values: CDR1 MNHEY, CDR2 SVGAGI. V lost 11 bases to trimming and J lost 2 bases, with 13 bases between them. The CDR3 here is CAAAWQGNQPQHF. The DNA for the CDR3 is TGTGCCGCCGCCTGGCAGGGCAATCAGCCCCAGCATTTT.

The chain is built from TRBV10-3 and TRBJ2-1, with D maybe TRBD2 (5 bases). V dropped 6 bases and J dropped 0 bases, with 12 bases sitting between them. The germline V gene encodes CDR1 ENHRY and CDR2 SYGVKD. CDR3 length equals 15 residues. CDR3 nucleotide sequence: TGTGCCATCAGGGCAAGCGGAAGCTCCTACAATGAGCAGTTCTTC. Amino acids: CAIRASGSSYNEQFF.

This sequence joins TRBV5-1 and TRBJ2-1, with a possible D match to TRBD1 (6 bases). There are 16 residues in the CDR3. Trimming removed 0 bases from V and 8 bases from J, with 18 bases in between. Germline V CDR1 and CDR2: SGHRS, YFSETQ. The CDR3 reads CASSLALGRGIDEQFF. In nucleotides, the CDR3 is TGCGCCAGCAGCTTGGCCCTTGGCAGGGGAATAGATGAGCAGTTCTTC.

As for this clone: This same CDR3 is encoded by further DNA sequences in the sample. The chain couples TRBV2 to TRBJ1-1; 7 bases line up with TRBD1. V shed 9 bases and J 0 bases; nucleotides not matched to a gene: 4. The length of the CDR3 is 13 residues. Germline V lookup: CDR1 SNHLY, CDR2 FYNNEI. The CDR3 spells CARTGSMNTEAFF. CDR3 nucleotide sequence: TGTGCCAGGACAGGGTCCATGAACACTGAAGCTTTCTTT.

This clone was observed a few times. The V and J genes are TRBV2 and TRBJ1-1, with 9 bases matching TRBD1. Trimming cost V 8 bases and J 0 bases; bases outside gene matches: 7. This CDR3 comprises 15 residues. Germline V lookup: CDR1 SNHLY, CDR2 FYNNEI. CDR3 protein: CASPGTGTMNTEAFF. DNA for the CDR3: TGTGCCAGCCCGGGGACAGGGACCATGAACACTGAAGCTTTCTTT.

The chain joins TRBV29-1 to TRBJ2-1; D remains ambiguous. Trimming cost V 7 bases and J 3 bases, with 7 bases left between them. Germline CDR1 reads SQVTM; CDR2 reads ANQGSEA. CDR3 size: 11 residues. CDR3 in DNA: TGCAGCGGAACTAACTACAATGAGCAGTTCTTC. Encoded protein: CSGTNYNEQFF.

The chain combines TRBV5-1 with TRBJ2-3, with a tentative D call TRBD2 (6 bases). The CDR3 is made up of 15 amino acids. Looked up from germline, CDR1 is SGHRS and CDR2 is YFSETQ. With 3 bases removed from V and 5 bases from J, the gap between germline ends came to 16 bases. The CDR3, as DNA: TGCGCCAGCAGCTACGATACTAGCTGGGTAGATACGCAGTATTTT. It codes for CASSYDTSWVDTQYF.

The chain uses TRBV11-3 and TRBJ2-1; D possibly corresponds to TRBD2 (6 bases). V shed 1 base and J shed 0 bases, with 7 bases lying between them. Germline CDR1 and CDR2: SGHNT and YENEEA. This CDR3 comprises 15 residues. The CDR3 bases are TGTGCCAGCAGCTTAGGCGGGGCCTCCTACAATGAGCAGTTCTTC. Residues: CASSLGGASYNEQFF.

The chain has TRBV2 and TRBJ1-5; 8 bases align to TRBD1. CDR3 length: 15 residues. V was pared by 3 bases and J by 4 bases, with 5 bases of the junction left unmatched. From germline, CDR1 is SNHLY and CDR2 FYNNEI. The DNA for the CDR3 is TGTGCCAGCAGTGACGGACAGGGTGGGAATCAGCCCCAGCATTTT. Translated, it gives CASSDGQGGNQPQHF.

This sequence joins TRBV6-4 and TRBJ2-7; D remains ambiguous. Germline CDR1 MRHNA, CDR2 SNTAGT. The CDR3 length is 13 residues. With 2 bases removed from V and 6 bases from J, the gap between germline ends came to 11 bases. Here the CDR3 reads CASSDQPSGEQYF. CDR3 nucleotides: TGTGCCAGCAGTGACCAACCATCCGGCGAGCAGTACTTC.

The chain has TRBV15 and TRBJ1-1; TRBD1 aligns across 7 bases. This CDR3 is 15 amino acids long. Germline-derived CDR1 and CDR2 are LNHNV and YYDKDF (reference sequence). The V and J ends lost 2 bases and 4 bases, in that order; junction bases with no gene match: 7. CDR3 sequence: CATSRKGGVGTEAFF. The CDR3 coding sequence is TGTGCCACCAGCAGAAAAGGGGGCGTAGGCACTGAAGCTTTCTTT.

The chain has TRBV27 and TRBJ1-1; 9 bases fit TRBD1. The CDR3 is made up of 13 amino acids. Germline CDR1 reads MNHEY; CDR2 reads SMNVEV (reference sequence). J gave up 11 bases and V 0 bases, and 4 bases lay outside the gene matches. DNA of the CDR3: TGTGCCAGCAGTTTATCGACAGGGGGTAGGGCTTTCTTT. Encoded protein: CASSLSTGGRAFF.

V and J are TRBV5-1 and TRBJ2-7; 8 bases map to TRBD1. CDR1 and CDR2 from the germline V gene are SGHRS and YFSETQ. The CDR3 has 13 amino acids. The J segment lost 3 bases and the V segment lost 3 bases, leaving 2 bases of the junction unmatched. CDR3 sequence: CASSSDRGYEQYF. The CDR3 region has the DNA TGCGCCAGCAGCTCCGACAGGGGCTACGAGCAGTACTTC.

This clone was recorded once. A read error may account for a junction end that differs from germline. The CDR3 loop is CASSVDRTCAF. The CDR3 coding sequence is TGTGCCAGTAGTGTCGACAGGACGTGTGCATTC. This chain uses TRBV19 with TRBJ1-2; tentatively, D is TRBD1 (6 bases). Germline-derived CDR1 and CDR2 are LNHDA and SQIVND (reference sequence). This CDR3 spans 11 amino acids. Using reference TRBV19 and TRBJ1-2 for the parts outside the CDR3, the full variable domain is DGGITQSPKYLFRKEGQNVTLSCEQNLNHDAMYWYRQDPGQGLRLIYYSQIVNDFQKGDIAEGYSVSREKKESFPLTVTSAQKNPTAFYLCASSVDRTCAFGSGTRLTVV.

The J gene is TRBJ1-2, the V gene TRBV28; the D is unclear. CDR1 is MDHEN and CDR2 is SYDVKM in the germline V gene. The CDR3 sequence is 16 residues long. V was shortened by 5 bases and J by 4 bases, with 20 bases between the two germline ends. The CDR3 DNA sequence: TGTGCCAGCAGTCCACACCCGGGAGCAGCCGCCTATGGCTACACCTTC. Encoded protein: CASSPHPGAAAYGYTF.

The table lists this clone with a count of one. The genes are TRBV29-1 and TRBJ2-7; TRBD2 matches at 8 bases. The CDR3 is made up of 15 amino acids. The V segment lost 4 bases and the J segment 0 bases; nucleotides outside the gene matches: 8. CDR1 SQVTM and CDR2 ANQGSEA come from the germline V gene. The CDR3 region has the DNA TGCAGCGTTGGCAGCGGGGGTTCCGGCTCCTACGAGCAGTACTTC. This sequence encodes CSVGSGGSGSYEQYF.

V and J are TRBV10-2 and TRBJ1-1; 9 bases fit TRBD1. The CDR3 consists of 13 residues. V was clipped by 6 bases and J by 5 bases; unmatched bases: 4. The V gene's germline CDR1 is WSHSY and CDR2 SAAADI. The CDR3 region is CASRDRGYTEAFF. The CDR3, as DNA: TGCGCCAGCAGGGACAGGGGTTATACTGAAGCTTTCTTT.

This chain joins TRBV11-2 and TRBJ2-7, with 7 positions matching TRBD1. CDR3 length: 13 amino acids. With V trimmed by 6 bases and J by 5 bases, 7 bases remained unmatched. Germline CDR1 is SGHAT and CDR2 is FQNNGV. This CDR3 reads CASRSTGRNEQYF. The CDR3 region has the DNA TGTGCCAGCAGATCGACAGGGCGCAACGAGCAGTACTTC.

This clone was observed a handful of times. The rearrangement joins TRBV5-1 to TRBJ2-5; 14 bases match TRBD2. The J call is in doubt because the DNA end fits TRBJ2-7 better. The CDR3 consists of 18 residues. Germline CDR1 is SGHRS and CDR2 is YFSETQ. CDR3 region: CASSSGLAGGPLSYEQYF. The CDR3, as DNA: TGCGCCAGCAGCTCCGGACTAGCGGGGGGACCCCTCTCCTACGAGCAGTACTTC.

The chain employs TRBV19 and TRBJ2-3; unclear D gene. Trimming took off 6 bases at V and 0 bases at J, with 13 bases between the two ends. CDR3 length: 15 residues. From germline, CDR1 is LNHDA and CDR2 SQIVND (reference sequence). The CDR3 DNA sequence: TGTGCCAGTAGCCTAAGCCGTGCTAGCACAGATACGCAGTATTTT. It codes for CASSLSRASTDTQYF.

This chain joins TRBV28 and TRBJ1-4, with D possibly matching TRBD1 (6 bases). V lost 0 bases, J lost 7 bases, and 15 bases lay in between. CDR1 is MDHEN, CDR2 SYDVKM, per germline. The CDR3 loop spans 16 amino acids. The CDR3 sequence: CASSLWGTLGSEKLFF. The CDR3, as DNA: TGTGCCAGCAGTTTATGGGGGACATTGGGGAGTGAAAAACTGTTTTTT.

In its sample, this clone was seen a few times. The chain combines TRBV7-3 with TRBJ2-1; perhaps TRBD1 as D (5 bases). Germline V lookup: CDR1 SGHTA, CDR2 FQGTGA. V lost 5 bases and J 9 bases, leaving 14 bases between the germline ends. The CDR3 consists of 13 residues. CDR3 nucleotide sequence: TGTGCCAGCAGCGCCCCAGGGTTCAGTGAGCAGTTCTTC. Translating gives CASSAPGFSEQFF.

This rearrangement joins TRBV5-1 to TRBJ2-7, with D possibly TRBD1 on 6 matching bases. Germline assignment: CDR1 SGHRS and CDR2 YFSETQ. Trimming left V 5 bases short and J 6 bases short, with 21 bases between. The CDR3 loop spans 15 amino acids. The CDR3 region is CASSIQGAKVGEQYF. CDR3 bases: TGCGCCAGCAGTATACAGGGCGCGAAGGTAGGCGAGCAGTACTTC.

This chain uses TRBV5-1 with TRBJ1-1, with D tentatively TRBD1 (6 bases). CDR3 size: 13 residues. Germline V gene data show CDR1 as SGHRS and CDR2 as YFSETQ. V was clipped by 0 bases and J by 3 bases, with 6 bases between them. In DNA, the CDR3 is TGCGCCAGCAGCTTGGACAGGGACACTGAAGCTTTCTTT. Its protein product is CASSLDRDTEAFF.

The rearrangement joins TRBV19 to TRBJ2-7, with no clear D. Trimming shortened V by 3 bases and J by 2 bases, and 14 bases separated the two germline ends. The length of the CDR3 is 15 residues. Germline CDR1 and CDR2: LNHDA and SQIVND (reference sequence). CDR3 region: CASSIAAALTYEQYF. The CDR3 region has the DNA TGTGCCAGTAGTATCGCGGCAGCTCTTACCTACGAGCAGTACTTC.

The chain couples TRBV5-1 to TRBJ2-7; D unresolved. This CDR3 contains 14 residues. Between the trimmed V and J ends, which lost 0 bases and 0 bases, there was a span of 7 bases. Germline V gene data show CDR1 as SGHRS and CDR2 as YFSETQ. CDR3 DNA sequence: TGCGCCAGCAGCTTGGATTTCAGCTCCTACGAGCAGTACTTC. This gives the protein CASSLDFSSYEQYF.

The chain employs TRBV5-1 and TRBJ1-6, with 9 nucleotides matching TRBD1. Germline V CDR1 and CDR2: SGHRS, YFSETQ. The CDR3 length is 18 residues. With 5 bases clipped from V and 10 bases from J, the junction kept 19 bases outside the gene matches. The CDR3 here is CASRSEAGTGSFRSPLHF. The CDR3 DNA follows: TGCGCCAGCAGATCCGAAGCCGGGACAGGGAGTTTTCGGTCACCCCTCCACTTT. The full variable domain, rest sourced from reference TRBV5-1 and TRBJ1-6, is KAGVTQTPRYLIKTRGQQVTLSCSPISGHRSVSWYQQTPGQGLQFLFEYFSETQRNKGNFPGRFSGRQFSNSRSEMNVSTLELGDSALYLCASRSEAGTGSFRSPLHFGNGTRLTVT.